This T cell receptor (beta chain) derives from a study of beta chain features in type 1 diabetes. For the study at large: No age, gender or cell yield differences were seen between patients and healthy donors.

Germline V lookup: CDR1 KGHSH, CDR2 LQKENI. The CDR3 is 14 amino acids. V was trimmed by 4 bases and J by 0 bases, leaving 8 bases between them. Donors underwent one heparinised blood draw, about 120 mL on average. Researchers reported sorting CD4+ naive, central memory, regulatory and stem cell-like memory cells via CD45RO/CCR7/CD25/CD127/CD95/CD27. Study-level results: Type 1 diabetes patients had TCRB CDR3s that were shorter (moderately but significantly so) in all four CD4+ subsets. When VDJ junctions were examined, type 1 diabetes patients showed fewer insertions and more deletions.

This clone has more than one count but fewer than ten. Its antigen remains unidentified. What was sequenced were expressed TCRB transcripts, since all of the isolated RNA had been reverse transcribed. Sequencing was performed with immunoSEQ multiplex PCR; in TCRdb, only in-frame clones are kept and a portion is missing. The table has about 340,000 clones, roughly 14% seen once; the top ten hold about 0.015%. This TCR came from a woman aged 18 to 35 with type 1 diabetes. The chain combines TRBV18 with TRBJ2-3; D is unresolved. Sequences were obtained from naive CD4+ T cells from blood. The CDR3 nucleotides are TGTGCCAGCTCACGGGCCTCTAGCACAGATACGCAGTATTTT. Amino acid sequence: CASSRASSTDTQYF.